This TCR beta chain was profiled in a study of T-cell reconstitution after alpha-beta-depleted transplantation in children. Overall study results and limits: Alpha-beta T cells present about two months after transplant were reported to originate from several hundred expanded graft clones.

The TCRbeta library incorporated unique molecular identifiers. MiXCR, run by TCRdb on the PCR reads, gives a single entry per CDR3 protein. The sample records approximately 490,000 distinct CDR3 sequences, over 9.5% being singletons. This clonotype came up many times. Antigen: not known. CDR1 and CDR2 from the germline V gene are MNHEY and SMNVEV (reference sequence). V was pared by 1 base and J by 5 bases, with 11 bases between. The CDR3 has 14 amino acids. This sequence joins TRBV27 and TRBJ1-1, with D possibly being TRBD1 (5 bases). The sequencing used PBMCs, collected before TCRalphabeta/CD19-depleted stem cell transplant. The TCR was taken from a child aged 2-9 years with inherited bone marrow failure, due to receive a stem cell transplant. CDR3 in DNA: TGTGCCAGCAGTTTATTCGGGGGGAAAACTGAAGCTTTCTTT. It specifies CASSLFGGKTEAFF.